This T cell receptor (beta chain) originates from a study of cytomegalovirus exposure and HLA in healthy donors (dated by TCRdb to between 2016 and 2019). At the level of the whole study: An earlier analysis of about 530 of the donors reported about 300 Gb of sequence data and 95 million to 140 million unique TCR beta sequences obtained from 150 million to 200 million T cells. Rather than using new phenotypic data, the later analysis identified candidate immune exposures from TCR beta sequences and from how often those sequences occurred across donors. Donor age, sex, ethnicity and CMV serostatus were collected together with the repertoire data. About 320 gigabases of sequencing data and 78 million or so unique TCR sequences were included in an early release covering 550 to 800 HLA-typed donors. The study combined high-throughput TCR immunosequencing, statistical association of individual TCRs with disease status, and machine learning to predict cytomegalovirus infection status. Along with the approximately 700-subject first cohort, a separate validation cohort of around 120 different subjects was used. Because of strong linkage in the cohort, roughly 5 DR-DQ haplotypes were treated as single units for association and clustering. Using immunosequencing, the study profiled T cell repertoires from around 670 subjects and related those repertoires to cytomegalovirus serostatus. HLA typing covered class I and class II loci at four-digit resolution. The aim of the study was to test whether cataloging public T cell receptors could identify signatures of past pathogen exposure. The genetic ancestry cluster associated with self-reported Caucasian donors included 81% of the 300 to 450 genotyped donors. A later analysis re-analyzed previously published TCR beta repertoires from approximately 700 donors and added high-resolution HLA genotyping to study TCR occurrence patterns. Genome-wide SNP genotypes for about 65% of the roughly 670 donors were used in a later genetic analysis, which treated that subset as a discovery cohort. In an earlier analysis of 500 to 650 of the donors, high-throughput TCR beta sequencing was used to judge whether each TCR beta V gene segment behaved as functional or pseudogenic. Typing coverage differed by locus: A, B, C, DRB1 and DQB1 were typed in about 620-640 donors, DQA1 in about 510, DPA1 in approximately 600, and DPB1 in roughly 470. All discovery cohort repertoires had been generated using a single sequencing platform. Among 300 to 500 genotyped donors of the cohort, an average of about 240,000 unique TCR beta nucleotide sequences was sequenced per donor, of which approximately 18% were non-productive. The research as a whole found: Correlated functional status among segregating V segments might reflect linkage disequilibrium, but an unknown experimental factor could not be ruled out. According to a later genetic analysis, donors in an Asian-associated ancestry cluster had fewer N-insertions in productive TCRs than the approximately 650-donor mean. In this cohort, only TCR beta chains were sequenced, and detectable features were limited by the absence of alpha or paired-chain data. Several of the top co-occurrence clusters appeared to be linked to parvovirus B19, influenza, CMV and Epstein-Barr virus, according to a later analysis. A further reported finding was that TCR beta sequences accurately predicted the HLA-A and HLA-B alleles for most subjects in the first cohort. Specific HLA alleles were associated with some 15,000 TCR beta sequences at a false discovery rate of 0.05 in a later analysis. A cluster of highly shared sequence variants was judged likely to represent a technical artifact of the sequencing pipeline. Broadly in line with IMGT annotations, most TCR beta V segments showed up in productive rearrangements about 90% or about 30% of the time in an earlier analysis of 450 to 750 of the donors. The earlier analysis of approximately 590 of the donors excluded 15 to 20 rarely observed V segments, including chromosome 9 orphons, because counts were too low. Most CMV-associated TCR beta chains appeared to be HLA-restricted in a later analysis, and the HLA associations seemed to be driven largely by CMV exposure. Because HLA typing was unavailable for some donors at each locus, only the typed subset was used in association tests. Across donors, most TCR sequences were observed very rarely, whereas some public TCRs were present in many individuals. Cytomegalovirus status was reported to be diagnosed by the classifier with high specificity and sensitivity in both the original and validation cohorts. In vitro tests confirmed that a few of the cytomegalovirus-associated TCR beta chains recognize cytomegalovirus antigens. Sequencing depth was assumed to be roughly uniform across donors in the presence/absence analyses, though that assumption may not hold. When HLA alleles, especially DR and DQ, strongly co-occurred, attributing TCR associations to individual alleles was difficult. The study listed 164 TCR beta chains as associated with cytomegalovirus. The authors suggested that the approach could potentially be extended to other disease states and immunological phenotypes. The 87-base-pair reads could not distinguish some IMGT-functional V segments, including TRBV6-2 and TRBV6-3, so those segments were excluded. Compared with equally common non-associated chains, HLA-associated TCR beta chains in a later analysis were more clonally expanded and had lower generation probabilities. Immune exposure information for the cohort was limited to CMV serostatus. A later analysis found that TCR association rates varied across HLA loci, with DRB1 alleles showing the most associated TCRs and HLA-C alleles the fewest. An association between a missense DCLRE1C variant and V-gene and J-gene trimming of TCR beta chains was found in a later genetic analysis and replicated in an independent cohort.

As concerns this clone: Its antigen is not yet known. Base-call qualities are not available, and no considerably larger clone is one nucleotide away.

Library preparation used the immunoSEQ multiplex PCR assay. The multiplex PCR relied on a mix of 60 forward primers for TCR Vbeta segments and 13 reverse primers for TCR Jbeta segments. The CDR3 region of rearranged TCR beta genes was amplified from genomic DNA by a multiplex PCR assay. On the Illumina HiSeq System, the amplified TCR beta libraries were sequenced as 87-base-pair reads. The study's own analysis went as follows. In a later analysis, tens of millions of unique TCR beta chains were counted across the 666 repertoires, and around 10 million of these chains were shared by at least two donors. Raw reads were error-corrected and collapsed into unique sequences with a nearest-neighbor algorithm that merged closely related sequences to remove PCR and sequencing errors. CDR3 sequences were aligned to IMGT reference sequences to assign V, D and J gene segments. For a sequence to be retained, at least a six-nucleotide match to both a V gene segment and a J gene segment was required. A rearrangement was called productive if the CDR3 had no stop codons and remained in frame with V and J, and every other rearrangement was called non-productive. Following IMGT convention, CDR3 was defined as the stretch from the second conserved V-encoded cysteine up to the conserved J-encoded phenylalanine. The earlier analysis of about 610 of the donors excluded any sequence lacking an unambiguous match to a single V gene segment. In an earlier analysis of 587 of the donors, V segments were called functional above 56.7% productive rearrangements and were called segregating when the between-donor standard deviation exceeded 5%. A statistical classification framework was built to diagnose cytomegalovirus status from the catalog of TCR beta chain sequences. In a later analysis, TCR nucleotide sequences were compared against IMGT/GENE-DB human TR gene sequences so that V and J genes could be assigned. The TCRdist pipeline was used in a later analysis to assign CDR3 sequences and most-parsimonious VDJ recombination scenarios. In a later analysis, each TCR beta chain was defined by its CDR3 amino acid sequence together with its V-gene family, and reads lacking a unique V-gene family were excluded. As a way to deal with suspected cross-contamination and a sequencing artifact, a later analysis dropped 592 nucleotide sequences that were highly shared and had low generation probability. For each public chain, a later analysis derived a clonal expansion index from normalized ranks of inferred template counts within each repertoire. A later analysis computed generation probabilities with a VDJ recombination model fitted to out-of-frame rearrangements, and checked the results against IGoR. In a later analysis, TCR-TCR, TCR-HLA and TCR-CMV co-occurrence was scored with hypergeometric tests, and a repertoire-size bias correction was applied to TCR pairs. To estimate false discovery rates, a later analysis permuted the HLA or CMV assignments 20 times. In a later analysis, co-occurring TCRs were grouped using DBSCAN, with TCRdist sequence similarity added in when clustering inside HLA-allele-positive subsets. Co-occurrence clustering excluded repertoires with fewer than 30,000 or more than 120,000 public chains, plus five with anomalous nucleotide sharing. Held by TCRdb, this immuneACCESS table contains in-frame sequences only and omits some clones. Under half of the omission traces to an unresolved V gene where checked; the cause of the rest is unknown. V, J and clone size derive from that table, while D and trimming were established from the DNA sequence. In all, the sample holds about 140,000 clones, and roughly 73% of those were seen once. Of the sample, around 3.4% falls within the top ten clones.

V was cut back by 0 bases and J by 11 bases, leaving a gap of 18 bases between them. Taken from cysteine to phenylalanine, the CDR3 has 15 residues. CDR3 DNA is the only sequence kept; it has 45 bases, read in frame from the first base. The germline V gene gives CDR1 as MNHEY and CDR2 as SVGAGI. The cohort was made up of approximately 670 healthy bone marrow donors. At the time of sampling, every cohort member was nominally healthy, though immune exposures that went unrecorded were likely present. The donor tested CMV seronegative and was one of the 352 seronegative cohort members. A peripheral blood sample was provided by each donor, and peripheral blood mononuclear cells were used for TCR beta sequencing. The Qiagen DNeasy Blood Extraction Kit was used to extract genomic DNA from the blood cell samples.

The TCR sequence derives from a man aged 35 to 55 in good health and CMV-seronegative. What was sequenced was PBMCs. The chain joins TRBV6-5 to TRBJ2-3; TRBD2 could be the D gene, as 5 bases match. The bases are TGTGCCAGCAGTTACTCGATGGGAGAGGGATTGGAGCAGTATTTT. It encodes CASSYSMGEGLEQYF.